This T cell receptor (beta chain) was sequenced in a study of human T cells and chemical hapten exposure. Overall study: Once 0.01% DPC had been applied to the upper back by patch test, readings were taken at 6 days. Mainly, slight library volume differences in the pool made TCR yields vary. General study points: With DPC sensitization, TCRs exceeding 1 in 1000 frequency showed no change.

Trimming stripped 2 bases from V and 2 bases from J, with 4 bases between. The CDR3 contains 13 residues. Germline lookup yields CDR1 LGHDT and CDR2 YNNKEL (reference sequence). TCRdb fed the RACE reads into MiXCR, producing one record per CDR3 protein. The sample contains approximately 50,000 distinct CDR3 sequences, roughly a tenth of which appear only once. This clonotype has a count of ten or more. Its target is unknown. Noted time point: pre-sensitization, week 0. Indicated treatment: therapeutic diphenylcyclopropenone sensitization with weekly scalp DPC. The authors' total RNA extraction used unfractionated whole blood. Sample donors consisted of patients with alopecia, aged 18 to 70 years, who were suitable for DPC.

The TCR was taken from a woman aged 25 to 45 with alopecia areata. Some clones in this sample may be carry-over from other donors' samples. The specimen was whole blood, collected in connection with sensitization to the hapten diphenylcyclopropenone (DPC). The V and J genes are TRBV3-1 and TRBJ2-4; no definite D call. This chain's CDR3 is CASSQTTKNIQYF. CDR3 nucleotide sequence: TGTGCCAGCAGCCAAACTACCAAAAACATTCAGTACTTC.